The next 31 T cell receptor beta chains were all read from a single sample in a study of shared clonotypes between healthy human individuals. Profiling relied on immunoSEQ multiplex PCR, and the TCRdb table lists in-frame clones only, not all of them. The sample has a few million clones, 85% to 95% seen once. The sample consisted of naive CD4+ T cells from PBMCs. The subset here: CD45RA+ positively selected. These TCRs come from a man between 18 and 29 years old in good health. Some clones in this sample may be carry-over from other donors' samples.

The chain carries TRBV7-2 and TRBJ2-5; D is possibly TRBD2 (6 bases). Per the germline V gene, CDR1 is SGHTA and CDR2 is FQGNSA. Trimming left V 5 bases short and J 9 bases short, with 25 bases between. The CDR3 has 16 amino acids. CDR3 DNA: TGTGCCAGCAGCGATGACCCGGGAGTATACACAGGTTCCCAGTACTTC. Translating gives CASSDDPGVYTGSQYF.

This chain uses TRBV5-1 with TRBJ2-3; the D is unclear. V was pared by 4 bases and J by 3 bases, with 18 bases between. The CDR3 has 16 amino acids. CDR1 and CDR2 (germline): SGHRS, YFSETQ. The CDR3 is CASSDPKGGRTDTQYF. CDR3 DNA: TGCGCCAGCAGCGACCCGAAGGGCGGACGTACAGATACGCAGTATTTT.

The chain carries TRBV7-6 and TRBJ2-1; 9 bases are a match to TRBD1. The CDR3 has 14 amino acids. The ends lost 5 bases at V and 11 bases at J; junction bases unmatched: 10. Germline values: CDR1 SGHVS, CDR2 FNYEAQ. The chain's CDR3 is CASSQQGAWNKQFF. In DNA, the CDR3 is TGTGCCAGCAGCCAACAGGGGGCCTGGAATAAGCAGTTCTTC.

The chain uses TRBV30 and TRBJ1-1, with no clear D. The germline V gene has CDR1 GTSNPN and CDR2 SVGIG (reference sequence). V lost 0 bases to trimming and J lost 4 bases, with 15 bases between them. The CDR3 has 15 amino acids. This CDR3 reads CAWSVIGRRVTEAFF. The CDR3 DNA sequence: TGTGCCTGGAGTGTAATTGGCAGGAGGGTCACTGAAGCTTTCTTT. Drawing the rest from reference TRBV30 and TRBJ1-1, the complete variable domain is SQTIHQWPATLVQPVGSPLSLECTVEGTSNPNLYWYRQAAGRGLQLLFYSVGIGQISSEVPQNLSASRPQDRQFILSSKKLLLSDSGFYLCAWSVIGRRVTEAFFGQGTRLTVV.

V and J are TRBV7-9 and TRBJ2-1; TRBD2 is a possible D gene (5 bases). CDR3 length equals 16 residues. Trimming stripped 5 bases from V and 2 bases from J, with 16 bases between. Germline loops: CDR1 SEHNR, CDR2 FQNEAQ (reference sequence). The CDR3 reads CASSPEGAGTYNEQFF. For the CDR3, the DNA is TGTGCCAGCAGCCCCGAGGGAGCTGGAACCTACAATGAGCAGTTCTTC.

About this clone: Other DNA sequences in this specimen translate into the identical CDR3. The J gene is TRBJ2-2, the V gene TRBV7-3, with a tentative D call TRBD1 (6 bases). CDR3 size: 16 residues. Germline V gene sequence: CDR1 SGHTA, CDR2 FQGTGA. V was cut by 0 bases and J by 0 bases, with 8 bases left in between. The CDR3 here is CASSLTGAANTGELFF. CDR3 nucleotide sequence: TGTGCCAGCAGCTTAACGGGGGCAGCGAACACCGGGGAGCTGTTTTTT.

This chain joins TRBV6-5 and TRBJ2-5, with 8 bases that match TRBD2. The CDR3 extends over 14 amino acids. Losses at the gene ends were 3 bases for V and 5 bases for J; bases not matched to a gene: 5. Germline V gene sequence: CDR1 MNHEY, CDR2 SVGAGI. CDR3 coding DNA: TGTGCCAGCAGTTATAGGACTAGCCGGGAGACCCAGTACTTC. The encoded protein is CASSYRTSRETQYF.

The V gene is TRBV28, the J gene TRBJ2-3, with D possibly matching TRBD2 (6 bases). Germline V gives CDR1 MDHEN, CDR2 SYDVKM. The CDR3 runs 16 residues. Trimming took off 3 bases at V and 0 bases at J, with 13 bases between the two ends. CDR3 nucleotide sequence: TGTGCCAGCAGTTTCCCACTAGCCTCTAGCACAGATACGCAGTATTTT. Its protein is CASSFPLASSTDTQYF.

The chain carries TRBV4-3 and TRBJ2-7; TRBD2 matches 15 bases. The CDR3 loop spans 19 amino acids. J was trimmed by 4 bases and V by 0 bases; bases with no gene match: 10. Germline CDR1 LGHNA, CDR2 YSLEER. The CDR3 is CASSQERTSGRAVSYEQYF. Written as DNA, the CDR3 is TGCGCCAGCAGCCAAGAGAGGACTAGCGGGAGGGCGGTAAGTTACGAGCAGTACTTC.

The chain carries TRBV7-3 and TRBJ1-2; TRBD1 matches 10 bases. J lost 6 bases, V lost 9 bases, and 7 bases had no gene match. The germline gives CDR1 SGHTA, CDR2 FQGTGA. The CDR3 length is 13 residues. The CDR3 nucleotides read TGTGCCAGGGGAGGACAGGGGGTCGATGGCTACACCTTC. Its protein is CARGGQGVDGYTF.

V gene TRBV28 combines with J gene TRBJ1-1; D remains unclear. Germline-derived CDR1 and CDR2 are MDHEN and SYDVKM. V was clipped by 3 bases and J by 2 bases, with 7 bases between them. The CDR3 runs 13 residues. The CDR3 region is CASSFLYNTEAFF. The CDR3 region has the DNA TGTGCCAGCAGTTTTCTCTACAACACTGAAGCTTTCTTT.

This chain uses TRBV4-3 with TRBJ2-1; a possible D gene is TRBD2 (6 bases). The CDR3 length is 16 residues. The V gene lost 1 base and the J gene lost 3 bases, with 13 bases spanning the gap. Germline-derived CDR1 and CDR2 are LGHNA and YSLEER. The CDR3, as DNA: TGCGCCAGCAGCCAAGGGCGGGCTAGCGTCTACAATGAGCAGTTCTTC. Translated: CASSQGRASVYNEQFF.

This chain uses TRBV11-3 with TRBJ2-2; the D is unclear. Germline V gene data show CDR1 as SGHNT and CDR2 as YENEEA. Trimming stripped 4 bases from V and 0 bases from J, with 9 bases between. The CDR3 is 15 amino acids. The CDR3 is CASSSGSPNTGELFF. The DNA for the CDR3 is TGTGCCAGCAGCTCGGGTTCCCCGAACACCGGGGAGCTGTTTTTT.

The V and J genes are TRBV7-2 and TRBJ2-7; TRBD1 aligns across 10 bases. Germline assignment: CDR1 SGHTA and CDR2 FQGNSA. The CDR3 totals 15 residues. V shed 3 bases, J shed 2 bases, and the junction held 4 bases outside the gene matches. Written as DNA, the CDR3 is TGTGCCAGCAGCTTGGGGGACAGGGGCCCCTACGAGCAGTACTTC. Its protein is CASSLGDRGPYEQYF.

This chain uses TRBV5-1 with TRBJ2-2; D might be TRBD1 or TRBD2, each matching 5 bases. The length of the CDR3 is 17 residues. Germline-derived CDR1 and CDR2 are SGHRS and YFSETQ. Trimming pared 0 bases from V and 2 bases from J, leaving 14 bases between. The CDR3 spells CASSLVRGPTNTGELFF. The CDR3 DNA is TGCGCCAGCAGCTTGGTACGGGGACCCACTAACACCGGGGAGCTGTTTTTT. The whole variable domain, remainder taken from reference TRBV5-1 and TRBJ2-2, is KAGVTQTPRYLIKTRGQQVTLSCSPISGHRSVSWYQQTPGQGLQFLFEYFSETQRNKGNFPGRFSGRQFSNSRSEMNVSTLELGDSALYLCASSLVRGPTNTGELFFGEGSRLTVL.

The CDR3 coding sequence is TGTGCCAGCAGCTTAGCTACGGTGTACAATGAGCAGTTCTTC. It translates to CASSLATVYNEQFF. V usage is TRBV11-2 and J usage is TRBJ2-1; D is undetermined. V was clipped by 1 base and J by 4 bases, with 8 bases between them. Germline V gives CDR1 SGHAT, CDR2 FQNNGV. This CDR3 has 14 residues.

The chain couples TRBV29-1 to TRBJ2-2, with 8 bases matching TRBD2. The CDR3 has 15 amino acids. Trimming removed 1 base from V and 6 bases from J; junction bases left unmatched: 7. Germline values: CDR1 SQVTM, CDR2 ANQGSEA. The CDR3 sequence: CSVEGQRERAGELFF. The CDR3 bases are TGCAGCGTTGAAGGGCAGCGGGAGAGGGCCGGGGAGCTGTTTTTT.

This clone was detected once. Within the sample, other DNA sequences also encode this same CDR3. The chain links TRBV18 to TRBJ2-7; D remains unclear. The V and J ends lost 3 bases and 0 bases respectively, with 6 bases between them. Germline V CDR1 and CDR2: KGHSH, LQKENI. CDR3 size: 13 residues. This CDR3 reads CASSPTASYEQYF. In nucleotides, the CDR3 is TGTGCCAGCTCACCTACAGCCTCCTACGAGCAGTACTTC.

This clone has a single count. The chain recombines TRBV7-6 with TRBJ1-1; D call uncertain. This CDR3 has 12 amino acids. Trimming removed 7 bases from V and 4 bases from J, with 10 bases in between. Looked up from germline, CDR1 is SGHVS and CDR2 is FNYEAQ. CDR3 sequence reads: CASTQVTTEAFF. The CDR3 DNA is TGTGCCAGCACACAAGTGACCACTGAAGCTTTCTTT.

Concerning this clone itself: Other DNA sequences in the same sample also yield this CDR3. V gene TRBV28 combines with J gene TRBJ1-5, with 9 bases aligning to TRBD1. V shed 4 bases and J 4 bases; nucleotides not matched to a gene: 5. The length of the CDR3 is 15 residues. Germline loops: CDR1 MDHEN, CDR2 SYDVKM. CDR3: CASSSRQGGNQPQHF. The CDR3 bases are TGTGCCAGCAGTTCTAGACAGGGGGGGAATCAGCCCCAGCATTTT.

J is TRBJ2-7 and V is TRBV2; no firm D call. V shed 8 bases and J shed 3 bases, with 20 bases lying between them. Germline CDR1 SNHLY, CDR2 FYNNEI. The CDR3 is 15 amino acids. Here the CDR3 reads CASLDGSALSYEQYF. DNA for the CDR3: TGTGCCAGCCTCGACGGATCAGCGCTTAGCTACGAGCAGTACTTC.

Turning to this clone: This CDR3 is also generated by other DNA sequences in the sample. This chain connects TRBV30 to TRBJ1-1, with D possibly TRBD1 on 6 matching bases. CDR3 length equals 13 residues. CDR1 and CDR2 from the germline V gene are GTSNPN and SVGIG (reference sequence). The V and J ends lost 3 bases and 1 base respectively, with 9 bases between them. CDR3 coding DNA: TGTGCCTGGAGGAGGGGGACGAACACTGAAGCTTTCTTT. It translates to CAWRRGTNTEAFF.

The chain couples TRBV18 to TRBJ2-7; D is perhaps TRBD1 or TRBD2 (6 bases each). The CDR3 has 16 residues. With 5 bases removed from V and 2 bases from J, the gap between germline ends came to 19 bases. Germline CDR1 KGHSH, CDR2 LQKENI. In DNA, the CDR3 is TGTGCCAGCTCATTGTATCAGGAGGGGACAACCTACGAGCAGTACTTC. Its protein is CASSLYQEGTTYEQYF.

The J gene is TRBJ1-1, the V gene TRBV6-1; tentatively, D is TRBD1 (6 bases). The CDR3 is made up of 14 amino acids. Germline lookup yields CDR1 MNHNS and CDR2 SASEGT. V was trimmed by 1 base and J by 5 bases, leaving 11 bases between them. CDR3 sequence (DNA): TGTGCCAGCAGTGAAGGTACAGGGTGGACTGAAGCTTTCTTT. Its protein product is CASSEGTGWTEAFF.

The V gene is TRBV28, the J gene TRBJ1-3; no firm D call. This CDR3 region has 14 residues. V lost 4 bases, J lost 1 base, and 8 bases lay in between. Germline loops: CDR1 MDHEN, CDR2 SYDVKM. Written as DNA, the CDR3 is TGTGCCAGCAGTTCTGGGGAGTCTGGAAACACCATATATTTT. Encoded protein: CASSSGESGNTIYF.

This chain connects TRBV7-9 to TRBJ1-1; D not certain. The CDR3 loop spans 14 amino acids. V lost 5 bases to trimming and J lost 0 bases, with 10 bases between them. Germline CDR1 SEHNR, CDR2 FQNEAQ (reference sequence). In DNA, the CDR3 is TGTGCCAGCAGCCCGGACCTTTTGAACACTGAAGCTTTCTTT. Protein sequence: CASSPDLLNTEAFF.

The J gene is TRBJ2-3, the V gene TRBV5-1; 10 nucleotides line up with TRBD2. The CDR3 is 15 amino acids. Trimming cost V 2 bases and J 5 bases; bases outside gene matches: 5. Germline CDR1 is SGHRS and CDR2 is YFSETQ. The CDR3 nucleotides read TGCGCCAGCAGCTTTTCTAGCGGGAGTCTAGATACGCAGTATTTT. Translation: CASSFSSGSLDTQYF.

The CDR3 coding sequence is TGTGCCAGCAGCGCATTCCCGGGGAAAGACTACGAGCAGTACTTC. Translation gives CASSAFPGKDYEQYF. The rearrangement links TRBV9 to TRBJ2-7, with a tentative D call TRBD2 (5 bases). The CDR3 runs 15 residues. The V end was cut by 3 bases, the J end by 3 bases, with 16 bases between. Germline V gene lookup returns CDR1 SGDLS and CDR2 YYNGEE.

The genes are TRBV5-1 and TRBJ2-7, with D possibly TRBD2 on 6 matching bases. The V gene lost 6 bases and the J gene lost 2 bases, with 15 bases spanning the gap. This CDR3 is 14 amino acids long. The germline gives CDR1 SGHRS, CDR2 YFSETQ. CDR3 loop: CASNRGDSAYEQYF. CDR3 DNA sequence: TGCGCCAGCAACCGAGGGGACTCGGCCTACGAGCAGTACTTC.

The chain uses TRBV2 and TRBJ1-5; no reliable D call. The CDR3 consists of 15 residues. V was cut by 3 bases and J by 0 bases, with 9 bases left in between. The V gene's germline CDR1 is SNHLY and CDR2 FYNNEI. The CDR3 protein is CASSDLQTSNQPQHF. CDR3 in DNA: TGTGCCAGCAGTGATCTGCAAACTAGCAATCAGCCCCAGCATTTT.

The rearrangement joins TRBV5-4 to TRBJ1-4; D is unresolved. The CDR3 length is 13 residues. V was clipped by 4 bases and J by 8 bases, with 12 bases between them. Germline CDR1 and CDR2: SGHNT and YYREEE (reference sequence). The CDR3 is CASSPSLGEKLFF. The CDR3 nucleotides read TGTGCCAGCAGCCCCTCATTAGGAGAAAAACTGTTTTTT.